This T cell receptor beta chain came from a study of technical replicates of blood from a handful of donors. The CDR3 loop spans 15 amino acids. Trimming removed 1 base from V and 2 bases from J; junction bases left unmatched: 3. Germline V gene data show CDR1 as SGDLS and CDR2 as YYNGEE. Clones were sequenced by immunoSEQ multiplex PCR, and TCRdb holds only the in-frame ones, with some missing. The sample contains 50,000 to 60,000 clones, 91% of which appear only once. What was sequenced was PBMCs. The TCR originated in a human donor in good health. Some clones in this sample may be carry-over from other donors' samples. The chain employs TRBV9 and TRBJ2-1, with TRBD1 matching over 7 bases. In nucleotides, the CDR3 is TGTGCCAGCAGCGTATGGACAGGACCCTACAATGAGCAGTTCTTC. As protein: CASSVWTGPYNEQFF.